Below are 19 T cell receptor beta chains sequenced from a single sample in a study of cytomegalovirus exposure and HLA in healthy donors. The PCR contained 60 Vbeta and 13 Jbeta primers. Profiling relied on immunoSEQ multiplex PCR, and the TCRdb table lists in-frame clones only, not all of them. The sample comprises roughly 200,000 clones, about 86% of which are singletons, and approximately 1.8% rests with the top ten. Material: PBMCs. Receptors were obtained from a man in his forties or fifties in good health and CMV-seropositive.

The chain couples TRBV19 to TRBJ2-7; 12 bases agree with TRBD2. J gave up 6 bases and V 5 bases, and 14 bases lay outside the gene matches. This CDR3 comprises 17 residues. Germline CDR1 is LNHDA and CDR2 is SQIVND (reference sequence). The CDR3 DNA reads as TGTGCCAGTAGTGGGGCTAGCGGGAGGGCCCTTCGCGGCGAGCAGTACTTC. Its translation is CASSGASGRALRGEQYF.

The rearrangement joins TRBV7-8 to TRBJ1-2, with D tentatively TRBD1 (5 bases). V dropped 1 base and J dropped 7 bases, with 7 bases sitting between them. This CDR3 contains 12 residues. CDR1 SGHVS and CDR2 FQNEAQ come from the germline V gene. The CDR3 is CASSLVGVGYTF. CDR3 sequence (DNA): TGTGCCAGCAGCTTAGTAGGGGTTGGCTACACCTTC.

The CDR3 sequence is CASRRNQETQYF. CDR3 coding DNA: TGTGCCAGCAGGCGGAACCAAGAGACCCAGTACTTC. The chain links TRBV2 to TRBJ2-5; no definite D call. The germline V gene encodes CDR1 SNHLY and CDR2 FYNNEI. This CDR3 region has 12 residues. V was clipped by 6 bases and J by 0 bases, with 5 bases between them.

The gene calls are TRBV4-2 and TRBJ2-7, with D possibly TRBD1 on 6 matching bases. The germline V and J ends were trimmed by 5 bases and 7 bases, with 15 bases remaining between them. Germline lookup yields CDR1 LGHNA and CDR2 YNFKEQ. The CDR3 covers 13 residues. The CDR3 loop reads CASSSVNQGEQYF. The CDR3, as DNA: TGTGCCAGCAGCTCGGTAAATCAGGGGGAGCAGTACTTC.

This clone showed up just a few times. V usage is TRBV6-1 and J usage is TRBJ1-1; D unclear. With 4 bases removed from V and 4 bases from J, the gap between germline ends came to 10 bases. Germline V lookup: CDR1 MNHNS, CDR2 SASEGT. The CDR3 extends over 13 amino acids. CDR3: CASSVRGRTEAFF. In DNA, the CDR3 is TGTGCCAGCAGTGTACGAGGCCGCACTGAAGCTTTCTTT.

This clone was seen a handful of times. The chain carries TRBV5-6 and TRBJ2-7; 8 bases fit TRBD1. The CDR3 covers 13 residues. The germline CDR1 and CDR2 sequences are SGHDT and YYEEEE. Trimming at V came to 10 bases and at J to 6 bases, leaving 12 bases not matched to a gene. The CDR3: CARRQGASGEQYF. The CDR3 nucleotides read TGTGCCCGGAGGCAGGGGGCCTCGGGCGAGCAGTACTTC. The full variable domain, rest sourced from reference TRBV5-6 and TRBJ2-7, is DAGVTQSPTHLIKTRGQQVTLRCSPKSGHDTVSWYQQALGQGPQFIFQYYEEEERQRGNFPDRFSGHQFPNYSSELNVNALLLGDSALYLCARRQGASGEQYFGPGTRLTVT.

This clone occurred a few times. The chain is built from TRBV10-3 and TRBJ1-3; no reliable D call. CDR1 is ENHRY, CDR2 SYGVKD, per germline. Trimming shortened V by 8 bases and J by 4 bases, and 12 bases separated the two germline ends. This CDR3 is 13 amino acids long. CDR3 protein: CAIGTAGGNTIYF. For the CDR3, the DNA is TGTGCCATCGGAACCGCGGGCGGAAACACCATATATTTT.

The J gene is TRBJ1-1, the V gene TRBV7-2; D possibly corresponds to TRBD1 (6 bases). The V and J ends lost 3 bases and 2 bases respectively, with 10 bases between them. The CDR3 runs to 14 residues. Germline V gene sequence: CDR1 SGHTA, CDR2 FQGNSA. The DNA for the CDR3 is TGTGCCAGCAGCTTCGACAGGTACAACACTGAAGCTTTCTTT. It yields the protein CASSFDRYNTEAFF.

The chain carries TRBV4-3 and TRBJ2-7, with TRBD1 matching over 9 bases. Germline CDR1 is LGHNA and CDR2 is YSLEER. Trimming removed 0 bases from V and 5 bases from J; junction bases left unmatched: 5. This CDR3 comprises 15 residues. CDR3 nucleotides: TGCGCCAGCAGCCAAGAGGACAGGGGACCGCACGAGCAGTACTTC. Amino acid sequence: CASSQEDRGPHEQYF.

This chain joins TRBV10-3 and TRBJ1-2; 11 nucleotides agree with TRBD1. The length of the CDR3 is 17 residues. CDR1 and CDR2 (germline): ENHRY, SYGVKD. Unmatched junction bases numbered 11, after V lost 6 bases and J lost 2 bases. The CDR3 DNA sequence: TGTGCCATCAGGGACAGGGGGCTGGGAGGGAACAACTATGGCTACACCTTC. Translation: CAIRDRGLGGNNYGYTF.

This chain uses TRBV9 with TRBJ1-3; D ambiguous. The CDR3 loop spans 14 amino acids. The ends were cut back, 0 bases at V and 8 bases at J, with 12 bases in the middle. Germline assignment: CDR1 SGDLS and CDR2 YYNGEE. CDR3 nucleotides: TGTGCCAGCAGCGTAGATTCCGACGGGGACACCATATATTTT. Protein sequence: CASSVDSDGDTIYF.

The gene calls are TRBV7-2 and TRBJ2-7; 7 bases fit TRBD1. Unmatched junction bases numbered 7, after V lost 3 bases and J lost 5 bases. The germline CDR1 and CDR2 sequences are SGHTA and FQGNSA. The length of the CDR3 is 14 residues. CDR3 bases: TGTGCCAGCAGCTTGAAAACAGGGGCCCACGAGCAGTACTTC. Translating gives CASSLKTGAHEQYF.

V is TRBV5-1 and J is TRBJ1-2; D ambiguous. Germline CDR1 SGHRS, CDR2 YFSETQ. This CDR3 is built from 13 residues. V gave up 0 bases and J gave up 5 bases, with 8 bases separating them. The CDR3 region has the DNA TGCGCCAGCAGCTTGGGCAGGACTTATGGCTACACCTTC. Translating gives CASSLGRTYGYTF.

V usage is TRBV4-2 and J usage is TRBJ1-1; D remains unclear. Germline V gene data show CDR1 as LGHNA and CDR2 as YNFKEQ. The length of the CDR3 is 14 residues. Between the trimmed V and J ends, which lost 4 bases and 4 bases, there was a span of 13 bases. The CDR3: CASSREGEGTEAFF. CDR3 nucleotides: TGTGCCAGCAGCCGAGAAGGAGAGGGCACTGAAGCTTTCTTT.

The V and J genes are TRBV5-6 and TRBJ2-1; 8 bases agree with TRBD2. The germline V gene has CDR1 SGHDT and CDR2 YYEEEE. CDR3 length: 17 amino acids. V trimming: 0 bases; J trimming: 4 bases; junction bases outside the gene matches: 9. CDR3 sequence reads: CASSLVLLAERYNEQFF. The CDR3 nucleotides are TGTGCCAGCAGCTTGGTCTTACTAGCGGAGCGATACAATGAGCAGTTCTTC.

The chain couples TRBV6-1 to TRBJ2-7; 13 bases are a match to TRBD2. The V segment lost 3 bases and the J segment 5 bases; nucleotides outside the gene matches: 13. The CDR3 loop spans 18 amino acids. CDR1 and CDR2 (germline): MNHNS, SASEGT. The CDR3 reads CASSEAEWTSGRAHEQYF. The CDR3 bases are TGTGCCAGCAGTGAGGCGGAATGGACTAGCGGGAGAGCCCACGAGCAGTACTTC.

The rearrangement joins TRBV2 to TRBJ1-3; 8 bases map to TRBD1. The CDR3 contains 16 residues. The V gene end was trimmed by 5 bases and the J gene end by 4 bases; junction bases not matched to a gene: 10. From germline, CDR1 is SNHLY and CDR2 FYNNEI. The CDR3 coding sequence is TGTGCCAGCAGTTACGGACAGGGTGGCCAGGGAAACACCATATATTTT. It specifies CASSYGQGGQGNTIYF.

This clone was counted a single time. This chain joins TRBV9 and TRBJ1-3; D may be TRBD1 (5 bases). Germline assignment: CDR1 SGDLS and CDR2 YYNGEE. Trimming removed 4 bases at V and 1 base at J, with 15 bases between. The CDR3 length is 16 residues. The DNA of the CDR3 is TGTGCCAGCAGCCGTAGAGGGGACTCGTCTGGAAACACCATATATTTT. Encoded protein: CASSRRGDSSGNTIYF.

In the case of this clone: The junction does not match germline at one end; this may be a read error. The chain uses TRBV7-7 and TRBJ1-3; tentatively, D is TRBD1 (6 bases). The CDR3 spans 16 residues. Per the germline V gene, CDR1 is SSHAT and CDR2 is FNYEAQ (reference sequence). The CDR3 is CASSQGYPSSGNTIYF. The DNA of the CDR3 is TGTGCTAGCAGCCAGGGGTACCCCAGCTCTGGAAACACCATATATTTT.